This TCR beta chain was sequenced during a study of tumor-infiltrating lymphocytes in primary liver carcinoma. This CDR3 region has 16 residues. The germline V and J ends were trimmed by 0 bases and 1 base, with 13 bases remaining between them. This clonotype occurred many times. A primer matching the constant region was used to make TCR beta cDNA from approximately 520 ng of total RNA. Modified slightly, ARM-PCR produced TCR beta libraries over three nested multiplex PCR rounds. With TRBV1-TRBV30 forward primers and a C-beta reverse primer, the first two PCR rounds were run for about 10 cycles each. TCRdb independently ran MiXCR on the multiplex PCR reads; one entry per CDR3 protein. The sample holds 95,000 to 150,000 distinct CDR3 sequences, 55% to 75% seen once. DNA and RNA were both co-extracted from around 20-30 mg of bulk tissue that had not been sorted. Every patient in the cohort had a primary liver carcinoma. That carcinoma was treated by surgical resection. Donors were untreated and chronically infected with HBV.

This chain connects TRBV12-3 or TRBV12-4 to TRBJ2-7; the D gene could be TRBD1 or TRBD2 (5 bases each). Input material: liver tumor tissue from sampling region 1. Specified subset: tumor region T1, superior pole. This TCR was recovered from a woman aged 55-75 years with primary liver carcinoma and hepatitis B virus infection. CDR3 bases: TGTGCCAGCAGTTTAGCGGGACCGCCCCATTCCTACGAGCAGTACTTC. Its translation: CASSLAGPPHSYEQYF.